The rows below give T cell receptor beta chains drawn from one sample of a study of T cell responses to AZD1222 COVID-19 vaccine. Measured with immunoSEQ multiplex PCR; TCRdb has only the in-frame clones, and not every one. The profile shows 120,000 or so clones, around 90% of them singletons. The sequenced sample was peripheral blood, obtained 28 days after the second dose of the MenACWY control vaccine. These receptors came from an adult who received the MenACWY meningococcal vaccine as a control. Each CDR3 is given with its conserved first and last residue. The D gene is left open where the match is weak. Clone size appears in some rows only: once, few, many, or a class for an expanded clone.

d_call j_call v_call clone_size cdr3_aa cdr3_nt
- TRBJ1-1 TRBV6-2/TRBV6-3 once CASSEGRQGDTEAFF TGTGCCAGCAGTGAGGGACGCCAAGGGGACACTGAAGCTTTCTTT
- TRBJ2-3 TRBV2 - CASRMTFGTDTQYF TGTGCCAGCAGGATGACATTTGGCACAGATACGCAGTATTTT
- TRBJ2-2 TRBV7-9 - CASSLALGGQTTNTGELFF TGTGCCAGCAGCTTAGCGCTCGGGGGGCAGACTACGAACACCGGGGAGCTGTTTTTT
- TRBJ1-5 TRBV4-3 - CASSQDVGRGQPQHF TGCGCCAGCAGCCAAGATGTCGGGAGGGGTCAGCCCCAGCATTTT
TRBD2 TRBJ2-1 TRBV19 - CASSISEAGEYNEQFF TGTGCCAGTAGTATAAGCGAAGCGGGAGAGTACAATGAGCAGTTCTTC
- TRBJ1-4 TRBV9 few CASSAWAEITTTNEKLFF TGTGCCAGCAGCGCTTGGGCAGAAATAACTACAACTAATGAAAAACTGTTTTTT
TRBD2 TRBJ2-1 TRBV9 - CASSPRTSGSSYNEQFF TGTGCCAGCAGCCCTCGGACTAGCGGGAGTTCCTACAATGAGCAGTTCTTC
TRBD2 TRBJ2-3 TRBV28 - CASTIGLAGGADTQYF TGTGCCAGCACCATTGGGCTAGCGGGGGGAGCAGATACGCAGTATTTT
TRBD2 TRBJ2-1 TRBV9 - CASSVGVAGGVYNEQFF TGTGCCAGCAGCGTAGGAGTAGCGGGAGGGGTATACAATGAGCAGTTCTTC
TRBD2 TRBJ2-2 TRBV5-1 - CASSSRVGGVNTGELFF TGCGCCAGCAGCTCCAGGGTTGGGGGGGTTAACACCGGGGAGCTGTTTTTT
TRBD2 TRBJ2-1 TRBV15 - CATSRGDYGGEQFF TGTGCCACCAGCCGCGGGGACTATGGCGGGGAGCAGTTCTTC
- TRBJ1-2 TRBV5-1 - CASSNSELNYGYTF TGCGCCAGCAGCAACAGCGAACTTAACTATGGCTACACCTTC
TRBD1 TRBJ2-7 TRBV3-1/TRBV3-2 - CASSKGTGYEQYF TGTGCCAGCAGCAAAGGGACAGGCTACGAGCAGTACTTC
- TRBJ2-2 TRBV6-6 - CASSYPGELFF TGTGCCAGCAGTTACCCCGGGGAGCTGTTTTTT
TRBD2 TRBJ2-1 TRBV7-8 - CASSLLAGEISSYNEQFF TGTGCCAGCAGCTTACTAGCGGGGGAAATAAGCTCCTACAATGAGCAGTTCTTC
TRBD2 TRBJ2-1 TRBV7-9 once CASSLRSSGRVNNEQFF TGTGCCAGCAGCTTAAGATCCAGCGGGAGGGTAAACAATGAGCAGTTCTTC
TRBD2 TRBJ2-3 TRBV3-1/TRBV3-2 - CASSLSGTSTDTQYF TGTGCCAGCAGCCTGAGCGGGACTAGCACAGATACGCAGTATTTT
- TRBJ1-4 TRBV5-1 - CASSLEPIEAEKLFF TGCGCCAGCAGCTTGGAACCGATTGAGGCGGAAAAACTGTTTTTT
TRBD1 TRBJ1-2 TRBV19 - CASSTGTGYYGYTF TGTGCCAGTAGTACCGGGACAGGGTATTACGGCTACACCTTC
- TRBJ1-1 TRBV4-2 once CASSHASVGAFF TGTGCCAGCAGCCATGCATCTGTGGGAGCTTTCTTT
TRBD2 TRBJ2-3 TRBV5-1 - CASSLGTSGSGWRTDTQYF TGCGCCAGCAGCTTGGGGACTAGCGGGAGCGGGTGGCGCACAGATACGCAGTATTTT
- TRBJ1-2 TRBV30 - CAWSGLSYGYTF TGTGCCTGGAGTGGGCTTTCCTATGGCTACACCTTC
- TRBJ2-1 TRBV11-2 - CASSMEGPSYNEQFF TGTGCCAGCAGCATGGAGGGGCCTTCCTACAATGAGCAGTTCTTC
- TRBJ2-5 TRBV28 - CASSFGTAEETQYF TGTGCCAGCAGTTTCGGGACTGCTGAAGAGACCCAGTACTTC
- TRBJ1-5 TRBV15 - CATSRDPARNPTSNQPQHF TGTGCCACCAGCAGAGATCCGGCCCGGAATCCCACTAGCAATCAGCCCCAGCATTTT
- TRBJ2-4 TRBV2 - CASRTTAAKNIQYF TGTGCCAGCAGAACGACAGCCGCCAAAAACATTCAGTACTTC
- TRBJ2-1 TRBV7-9 few CASSSPLFYNEQFF TGTGCCAGCAGCTCACCCCTTTTTTACAATGAGCAGTTCTTC
- TRBJ1-5 TRBV6-5 - CASSSEWSNQPQHF TGTGCCAGCAGTTCCGAGTGGAGCAATCAGCCCCAGCATTTT
- TRBJ2-6 TRBV10-3 - CAISEGDGANVLTF TGTGCCATCAGTGAGGGAGATGGGGCCAACGTCCTGACTTTC
- TRBJ1-1 TRBV15 - CATSRDQASTEAFF TGTGCCACCAGCAGAGATCAGGCTTCGACTGAAGCTTTCTTT
TRBD2 TRBJ2-5 TRBV19 - CASSSLTYGLAGVQETQYF TGTGCCAGTAGTAGCCTTACCTACGGACTAGCGGGAGTACAAGAGACCCAGTACTTC
TRBD1 TRBJ1-1 TRBV27 - CASSLFGPGGTGRANTEAFF TGTGCCAGCAGTTTATTCGGCCCGGGGGGGACAGGGAGGGCGAACACTGAAGCTTTCTTT
- TRBJ1-3 TRBV7-2 - CASSLGHSGNTIYF TGTGCCAGCAGCTTGGGGCACTCTGGAAACACCATATATTTT
TRBD1 TRBJ1-1 TRBV7-9 few CASSLGQGDLNTEAFF TGTGCCAGCAGCTTGGGACAGGGGGACTTGAACACTGAAGCTTTCTTT
- TRBJ2-3 TRBV6-5 few CASSDMAVSTDTQYF TGTGCCAGCAGCGATATGGCCGTAAGCACAGATACGCAGTATTTT
TRBD1 TRBJ1-6 TRBV7-9 few CASSHGQGFYNSPLHF TGTGCCAGCAGCCATGGACAGGGTTTCTATAATTCACCCCTCCACTTT
- TRBJ2-2 TRBV7-9 - CASSAGELFF TGTGCCAGCAGTGCTGGGGAGCTGTTTTTT
TRBD2 TRBJ2-1 TRBV5-5 few CASSLPSGGAWNEQFF TGTGCCAGCAGCTTACCTAGCGGGGGGGCCTGGAATGAGCAGTTCTTC
- TRBJ1-3 TRBV6-5 - CASRWGRGGNTIYF TGTGCCAGCAGGTGGGGCAGGGGAGGAAACACCATATATTTT
- TRBJ2-5 TRBV29-1 - CSVRGGTQETQYF TGCAGCGTTAGAGGGGGAACCCAAGAGACCCAGTACTTC
- TRBJ2-2 TRBV9 - CASSVSGTGSTGELFF TGTGCCAGCAGCGTCAGCGGTACAGGATCCACCGGGGAGCTGTTTTTT
- TRBJ1-3 TRBV19 - CASSSIPPRSGNTIYF TGTGCCAGTAGCTCCATTCCACCCCGCTCTGGAAACACCATATATTTT
- TRBJ1-2 TRBV9 - CASSVPYYGYTF TGTGCCAGCAGCGTACCGTACTATGGCTACACCTTC
TRBD2 TRBJ2-2 TRBV25-1 - CASRGTSGTGELFF TGTGCCAGCAGGGGGACTAGCGGGACCGGGGAGCTGTTTTTT
- TRBJ2-7 TRBV7-9 - CASSDEWYEQYF TGTGCCAGCAGCGATGAGTGGTACGAGCAGTACTTC
TRBD1 TRBJ1-1 TRBV28 - CASSYGDRGDTEAFF TGTGCCAGCAGTTACGGGGACAGGGGAGACACTGAAGCTTTCTTT
- TRBJ2-3 TRBV11-2 - CASSFLNTDTQYF TGTGCCAGCAGCTTCCTGAACACAGATACGCAGTATTTT